This is a list of T cell receptor beta chains from one sample in a study of vaccination effects on CD4 cells after COVID-19. Clones were sequenced by immunoSEQ multiplex PCR, and TCRdb holds only the in-frame ones, with some missing. The sample holds 20,000 to 30,000 clones, around 79% seen once. No antigen is known for these receptors. This sample comprised CD4+ T cells from PBMCs cultured with SARS-CoV-2 spike peptides, obtained after COVID-19 vaccination. These receptors came from a human donor who received a COVID-19 vaccine. Some clones in this sample may be carry-over from other donors' samples. Both conserved end residues are part of each CDR3. Each record gives: J gene, V gene, clone size, D gene, CDR3 protein, CDR3 DNA. D genes are given only for firm matches. Expanded clones are given a class, and other clones once, few, many or no size at all.

j_gene: TRBJ1-3; v_gene: TRBV6-5; abundance: -; d_gene: -; CDR3aa: CASSGRGSGNTIYF; CDR3nt: TGTGCCAGCAGCGGCCGGGGCTCTGGAAACACCATATATTTT
j_gene: TRBJ2-3; v_gene: TRBV7-3; abundance: -; d_gene: TRBD2; CDR3aa: CASSSQSGGGTDTQYF; CDR3nt: TGTGCCAGCAGCTCCCAAAGCGGGGGGGGCACAGATACGCAGTATTTT
j_gene: TRBJ1-1; v_gene: TRBV5-1; abundance: -; d_gene: TRBD1; CDR3aa: CASSSGQGPEAFF; CDR3nt: TGCGCCAGCAGCTCGGGACAGGGGCCTGAAGCTTTCTTT
j_gene: TRBJ1-2; v_gene: TRBV2; abundance: -; d_gene: TRBD1; CDR3aa: CASSWTGGFYGYTF; CDR3nt: TGTGCCAGCTCTTGGACAGGGGGGTTCTATGGCTACACCTTC
j_gene: TRBJ1-5; v_gene: TRBV6-6; abundance: -; d_gene: -; CDR3aa: CASTSTGQPQHF; CDR3nt: TGTGCCAGCACCTCTACCGGTCAGCCCCAGCATTTT
j_gene: TRBJ2-5; v_gene: TRBV6-4; abundance: -; d_gene: TRBD2; CDR3aa: CASSDSWGEGETQYF; CDR3nt: TGTGCCAGCAGTGACTCCTGGGGGGAGGGAGAGACCCAGTACTTC
j_gene: TRBJ2-1; v_gene: TRBV5-1; abundance: -; d_gene: -; CDR3aa: CASGSTGYEQFF; CDR3nt: TGCGCCAGCGGATCCACTGGTTATGAGCAGTTCTTC
j_gene: TRBJ1-3; v_gene: TRBV3-1/TRBV3-2; abundance: -; d_gene: TRBD1; CDR3aa: CASSHSDRGGNTIYF; CDR3nt: TGTGCCAGCAGCCACTCAGACAGGGGAGGAAACACCATATATTTT
j_gene: TRBJ1-2; v_gene: TRBV9; abundance: -; d_gene: -; CDR3aa: CASSVGLYGYTF; CDR3nt: TGTGCCAGCAGCGTAGGCCTCTATGGCTACACCTTC
j_gene: TRBJ2-3; v_gene: TRBV6-5; abundance: -; d_gene: TRBD1; CDR3aa: CASNPGTGNTDTQYF; CDR3nt: TGTGCCAGCAACCCCGGGACAGGGAACACAGATACGCAGTATTTT
j_gene: TRBJ1-5; v_gene: TRBV12-3/TRBV12-4; abundance: -; d_gene: -; CDR3aa: CASSLAGNQPQHF; CDR3nt: TGTGCCAGCAGTTTAGCAGGGAATCAGCCCCAGCATTTT
j_gene: TRBJ2-2; v_gene: TRBV30; abundance: once; d_gene: -; CDR3aa: CAWRGGLNTGELFF; CDR3nt: TGTGCCTGGAGGGGGGGGCTTAATACCGGGGAGCTGTTTTTT